A selection of T cell receptor beta chains follows, all from one sample in a study of shared clonotypes between healthy human individuals. Sequenced by immunoSEQ multiplex PCR; TCRdb stores in-frame clones only, minus some. The sample has around 1.9 million clones, roughly 93% seen once. The sample taken for sequencing was naive CD8+ T cells from PBMCs. The receptors were gathered from a man younger than 35 in good health. Some clones in this sample may be carry-over from other donors' samples. Each CDR3 is given with its conserved first and last residue. The D gene is left open where the match is weak. Rows give clone size only sometimes, using once, few, many, or a class for an expanded clone.

>16|TRBV4-3|.|.
CASSQDRWGSYNEQFF
>13|TRBV28|.|.
CASSFGHTGELFF
>16|TRBV4-2|.|TRBD2
CASSPGGSGDSYEQYF
>14|TRBV27|.|.
CASSPWTPTDTQYF
>13|TRBV29-1|.|TRBD1
CSVGGDSVAEAFF
>15|TRBV7-9|once|TRBD1
CATQKQGAMDTEAFF
>12|TRBV6-6|.|TRBD1
CASSNRGISYTF
>13|TRBV29-1|.|.
CSGGGIGSYEQYF
>14|TRBV9|.|TRBD1
CASSEDRGGETQYF
>16|TRBV9|.|TRBD2
CASSPSSGRVNGELFF
>15|TRBV2|.|TRBD2
CASSDAAGATYEQYF
>13|TRBV27|.|.
CASSLQGPYEQYF
>13|TRBV28|.|.
CASRNRFKETQYF
>15|TRBV10-3|.|TRBD1
CAISTGQVINYGYTF
>15|TRBV25-1|.|TRBD1
CASSVPGQGGYEQYF
>15|TRBV7-9|.|TRBD1
CASSSRDRRDEKLFF
>12|TRBV29-1|.|.
CSAGTQEETQYF
>15|TRBV19|.|.
CASTPYGLPYNEQFF
>13|TRBV4-3|.|.
CANSPRVHTEAFF
>20|TRBV9|.|.
CASSVGVGWASSGDRETQYF
>14|TRBV27|.|.
CASSFRVSNTEAFF
>13|TRBV6-8|.|TRBD1
CASRDRGYNEQFF
>16|TRBV7-8|.|TRBD1
CASSLQGQGANNEQFF
>12|TRBV30|.|.
CAWGHGAYEQYF
>17|TRBV4-3|.|.
CASSQEKHGLLTYEQYF
>15|TRBV9|.|.
CASSAGQGNTGELFF
>15|TRBV7-9|.|TRBD2
CASSLLAGPPDEQYF
>14|TRBV7-9|.|.
CASSLKGRSGELFF
>14|TRBV27|.|.
CASSFPGPHYEQYF
>14|TRBV6-1|once|.
CASSAYKSSYEQYF
>17|TRBV28|.|.
CASTTTQGSTLQETQYF
>21|TRBV27|.|.
CASSPRLPTAGFAPGANVLTF
>10|TRBV27|.|.
CASTVTEQYF
>13|TRBV5-1|.|.
CASSLWTADEQYF
>17|TRBV27|.|TRBD1
CASSRYRGQGFSYEQYF
>13|TRBV5-6|.|.
CASSMSGAYEQYF
>14|TRBV2|.|.
CASSDGVGPYEQYF
>13|TRBV9|.|TRBD1
CASSHGTGNEQYF
>13|TRBV27|.|.
CASSFGLNYGYTF
>13|TRBV19|once|.
CASSIGVSGEQYF
>14|TRBV11-2|.|.
CASSLDFADNEQFF
>13|TRBV7-9|.|.
CASSGDLGETQYF
>16|TRBV6-1|few|TRBD1
CASSAGPGQGLAEAFF
>16|TRBV25-1|.|.
CASSYRETPPYNEQFF
>17|TRBV10-1|.|TRBD2
CASSEGLAGERTDTQYF
>15|TRBV4-3|once|.
CASSQELLALSEQFF
>18|TRBV5-6|.|TRBD1
CASSPRGQGNFSGNTIYF
>16|TRBV27|.|.
CASSLLNPGAGETQYF
>13|TRBV7-9|.|.
CASRPGGQYGYTF
>15|TRBV27|.|.
CASSSEGHPTGEQYF